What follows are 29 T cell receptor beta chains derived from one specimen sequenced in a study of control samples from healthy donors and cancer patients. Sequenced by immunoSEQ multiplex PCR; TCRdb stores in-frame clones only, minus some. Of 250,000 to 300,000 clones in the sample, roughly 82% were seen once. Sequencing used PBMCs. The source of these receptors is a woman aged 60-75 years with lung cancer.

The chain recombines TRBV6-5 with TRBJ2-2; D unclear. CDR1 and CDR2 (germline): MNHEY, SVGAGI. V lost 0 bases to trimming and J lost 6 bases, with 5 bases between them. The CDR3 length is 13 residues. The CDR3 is CASSYSGPGELFF. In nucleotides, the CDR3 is TGTGCCAGCAGTTACTCTGGCCCCGGGGAGCTGTTTTTT.

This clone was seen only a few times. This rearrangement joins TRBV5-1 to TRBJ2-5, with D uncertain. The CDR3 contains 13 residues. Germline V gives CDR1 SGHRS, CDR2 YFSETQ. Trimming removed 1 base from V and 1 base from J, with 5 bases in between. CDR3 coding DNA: TGCGCCAGCAGCTTGTCTCTCCAAGAGACCCAGTACTTC. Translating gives CASSLSLQETQYF.

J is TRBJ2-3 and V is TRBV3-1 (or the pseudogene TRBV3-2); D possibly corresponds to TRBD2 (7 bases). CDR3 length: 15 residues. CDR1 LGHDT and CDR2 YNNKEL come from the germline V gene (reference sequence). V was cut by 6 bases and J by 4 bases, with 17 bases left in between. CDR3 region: CASSLRGGGADTQYF. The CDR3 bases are TGTGCCAGCAGTCTAAGGGGGGGCGGTGCAGATACGCAGTATTTT.

CDR3 sequence (DNA): TGTGCCAGCAGTTTCTCACAGGGGACCGGGGAGCTGTTTTTT. Its protein is CASSFSQGTGELFF. The chain has TRBV6-5 and TRBJ2-2; TRBD1 aligns across 7 bases. This CDR3 has 14 residues. V shed 4 bases and J 5 bases; nucleotides not matched to a gene: 4. The germline V gene has CDR1 MNHEY and CDR2 SVGAGI.

In nucleotides, the CDR3 is TGTGCCACCAGTGATTCAGGCCCCTTGGGGCACAATGAGCAGTTCTTC. This gives the protein CATSDSGPLGHNEQFF. The chain links TRBV24-1 to TRBJ2-1, with D possibly TRBD1 on 5 matching bases. Germline loops: CDR1 KGHDR, CDR2 SFDVKD. This CDR3 has 16 residues. The ends were cut back, 2 bases at V and 5 bases at J, with 15 bases in the middle.

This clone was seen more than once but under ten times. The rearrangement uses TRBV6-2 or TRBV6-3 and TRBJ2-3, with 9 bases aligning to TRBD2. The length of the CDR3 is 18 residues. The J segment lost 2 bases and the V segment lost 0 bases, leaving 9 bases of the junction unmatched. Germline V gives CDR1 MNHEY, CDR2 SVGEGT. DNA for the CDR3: TGTGCCAGCAGTTACTCGATTACTAGCGGGCGGAACACAGATACGCAGTATTTT. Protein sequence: CASSYSITSGRNTDTQYF.

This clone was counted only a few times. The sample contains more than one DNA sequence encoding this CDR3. CDR3 residues: CASIQTGGTEAFF. The CDR3 DNA follows: TGTGCCAGCATCCAAACAGGGGGCACTGAAGCTTTCTTT. The chain carries TRBV12-3 or TRBV12-4 and TRBJ1-1; 8 nucleotides align to TRBD1. J was trimmed by 4 bases and V by 7 bases; bases with no gene match: 5. This CDR3 has 13 amino acids.

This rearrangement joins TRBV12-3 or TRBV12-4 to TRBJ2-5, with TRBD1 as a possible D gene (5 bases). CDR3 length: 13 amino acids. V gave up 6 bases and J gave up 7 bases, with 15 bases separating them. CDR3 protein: CASSPDIVGTQYF. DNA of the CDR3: TGTGCCAGCAGCCCGGACATCGTGGGGACCCAGTACTTC.

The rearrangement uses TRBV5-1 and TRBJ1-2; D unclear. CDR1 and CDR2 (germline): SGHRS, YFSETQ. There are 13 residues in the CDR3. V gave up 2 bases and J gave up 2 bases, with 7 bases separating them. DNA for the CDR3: TGCGCCAGCAGCTTAACAGTGAACTATGGCTACACCTTC. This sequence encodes CASSLTVNYGYTF.

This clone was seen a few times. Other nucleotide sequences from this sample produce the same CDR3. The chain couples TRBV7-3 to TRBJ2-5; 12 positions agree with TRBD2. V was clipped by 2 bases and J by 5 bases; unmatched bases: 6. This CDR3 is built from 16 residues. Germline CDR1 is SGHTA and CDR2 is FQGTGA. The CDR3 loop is CASSLGASGGVETQYF. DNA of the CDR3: TGTGCCAGCAGCTTAGGGGCTAGCGGGGGGGTGGAGACCCAGTACTTC.

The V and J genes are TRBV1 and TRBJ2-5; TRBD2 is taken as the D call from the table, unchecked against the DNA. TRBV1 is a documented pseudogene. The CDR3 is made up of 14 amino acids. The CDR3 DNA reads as TGCACCAGCAGCCAAGAAATAGTCCGAGAGACCCAGTACTTC. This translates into CTSSQEIVRETQYF.

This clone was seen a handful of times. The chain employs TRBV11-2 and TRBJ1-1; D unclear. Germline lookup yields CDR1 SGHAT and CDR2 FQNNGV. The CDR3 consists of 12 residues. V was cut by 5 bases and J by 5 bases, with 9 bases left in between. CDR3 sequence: CASSTSRTEAFF. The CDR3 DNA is TGTGCCAGCAGCACTAGTAGGACTGAAGCTTTCTTT.

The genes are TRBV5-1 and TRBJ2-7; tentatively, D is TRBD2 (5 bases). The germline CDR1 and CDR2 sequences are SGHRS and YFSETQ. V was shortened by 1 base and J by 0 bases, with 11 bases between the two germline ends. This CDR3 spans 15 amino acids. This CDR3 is CASSLSGKSSYEQYF. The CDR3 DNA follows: TGCGCCAGCAGCTTGTCCGGGAAAAGCTCCTACGAGCAGTACTTC.

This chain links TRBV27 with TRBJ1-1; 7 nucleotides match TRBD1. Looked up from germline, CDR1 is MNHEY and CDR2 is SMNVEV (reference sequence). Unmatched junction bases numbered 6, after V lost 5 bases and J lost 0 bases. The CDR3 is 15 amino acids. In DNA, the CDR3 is TGTGCCAGCAGTGGGAGACAGGGCCTGAACACTGAAGCTTTCTTT. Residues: CASSGRQGLNTEAFF.

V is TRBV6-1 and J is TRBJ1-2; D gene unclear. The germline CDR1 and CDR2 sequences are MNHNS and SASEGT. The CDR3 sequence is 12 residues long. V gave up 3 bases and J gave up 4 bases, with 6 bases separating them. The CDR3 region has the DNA TGTGCCAGCAGTGACGGCTTCTATGGCTACACCTTC. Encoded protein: CASSDGFYGYTF.

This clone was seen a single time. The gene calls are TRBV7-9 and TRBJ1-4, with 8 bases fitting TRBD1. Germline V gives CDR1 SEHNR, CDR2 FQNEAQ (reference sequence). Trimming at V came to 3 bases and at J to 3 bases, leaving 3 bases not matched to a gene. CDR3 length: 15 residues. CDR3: CASSLQGASNEKLFF. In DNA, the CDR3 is TGTGCCAGCAGCTTGCAGGGGGCTTCTAATGAAAAACTGTTTTTT.

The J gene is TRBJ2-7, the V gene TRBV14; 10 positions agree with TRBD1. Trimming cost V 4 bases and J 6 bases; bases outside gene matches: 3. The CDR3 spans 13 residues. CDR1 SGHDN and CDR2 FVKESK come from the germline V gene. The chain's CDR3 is CASSPRTGGEQYF. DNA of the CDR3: TGTGCCAGCAGCCCTCGGACAGGGGGCGAGCAGTACTTC.

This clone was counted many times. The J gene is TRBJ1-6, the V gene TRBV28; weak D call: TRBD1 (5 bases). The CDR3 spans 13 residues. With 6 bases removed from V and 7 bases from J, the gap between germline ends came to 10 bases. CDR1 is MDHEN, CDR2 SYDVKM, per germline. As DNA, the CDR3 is TGTGCCAGCAGCCGGGACCGCAATTCACCCCTCCACTTT. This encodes CASSRDRNSPLHF.

The CDR3 DNA reads TGTGCCAGCAACGCCGGGACAGGACAGTACGAGCAGTACTTC. Translating it yields CASNAGTGQYEQYF. This rearrangement joins TRBV7-8 to TRBJ2-7, with 8 positions matching TRBD1. J was trimmed by 4 bases and V by 7 bases; bases with no gene match: 9. The CDR3 sequence is 14 residues long. Looked up from germline, CDR1 is SGHVS and CDR2 is FQNEAQ.

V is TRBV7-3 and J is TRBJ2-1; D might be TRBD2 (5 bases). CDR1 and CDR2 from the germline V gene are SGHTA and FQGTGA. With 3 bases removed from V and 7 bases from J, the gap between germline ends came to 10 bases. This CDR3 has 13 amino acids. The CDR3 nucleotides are TGTGCCAGCAGCTTGGGCCCGGGGAATGAGCAGTTCTTC. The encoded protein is CASSLGPGNEQFF.

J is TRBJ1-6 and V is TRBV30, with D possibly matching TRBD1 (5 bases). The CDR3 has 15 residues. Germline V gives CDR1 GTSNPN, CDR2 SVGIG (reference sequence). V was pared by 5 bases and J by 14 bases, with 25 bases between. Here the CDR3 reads CAWGRFGGDLRTLHF. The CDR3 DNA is TGTGCCTGGGGGCGTTTCGGGGGGGACCTTCGGACCCTCCACTTT.

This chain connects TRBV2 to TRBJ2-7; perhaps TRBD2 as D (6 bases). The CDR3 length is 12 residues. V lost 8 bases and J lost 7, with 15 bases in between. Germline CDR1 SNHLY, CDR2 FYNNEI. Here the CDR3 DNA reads TGTGCCAGCGGGAGGTTGTCCGGGGAGCAGTACTTC. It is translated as CASGRLSGEQYF.

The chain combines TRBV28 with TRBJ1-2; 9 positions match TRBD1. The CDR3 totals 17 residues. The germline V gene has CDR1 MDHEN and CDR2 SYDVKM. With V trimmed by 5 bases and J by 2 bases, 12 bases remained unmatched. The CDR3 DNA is TGTGCCAGCAGTCGGCCCGTCCCGGGACAGGGAAACTATGGCTACACCTTC. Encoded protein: CASSRPVPGQGNYGYTF.

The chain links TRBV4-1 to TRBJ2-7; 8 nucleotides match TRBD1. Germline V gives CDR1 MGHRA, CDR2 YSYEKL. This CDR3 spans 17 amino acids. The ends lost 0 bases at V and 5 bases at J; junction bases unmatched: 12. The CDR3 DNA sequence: TGCGCCAGCAGCCAAGAAGCCGAGCGACAGGGGATGAACGAGCAGTACTTC. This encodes CASSQEAERQGMNEQYF.

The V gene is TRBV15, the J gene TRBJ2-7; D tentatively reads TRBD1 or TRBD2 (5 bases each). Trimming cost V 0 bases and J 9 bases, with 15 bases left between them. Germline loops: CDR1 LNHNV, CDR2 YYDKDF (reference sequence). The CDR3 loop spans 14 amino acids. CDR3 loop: CATSRDSERGWQYF. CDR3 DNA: TGTGCCACCAGCAGAGATTCAGAGAGGGGCTGGCAGTACTTC.

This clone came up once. The chain's CDR3 is CASSLVAGSGYTF. The CDR3 DNA reads as TGCGCCAGCAGCTTGGTGGCAGGGAGTGGCTACACCTTC. The rearrangement uses TRBV5-1 and TRBJ1-2; D is possibly TRBD1 (5 bases). V lost 0 bases to trimming and J lost 7 bases, with 10 bases between them. Germline V gene sequence: CDR1 SGHRS, CDR2 YFSETQ. This CDR3 comprises 13 residues.

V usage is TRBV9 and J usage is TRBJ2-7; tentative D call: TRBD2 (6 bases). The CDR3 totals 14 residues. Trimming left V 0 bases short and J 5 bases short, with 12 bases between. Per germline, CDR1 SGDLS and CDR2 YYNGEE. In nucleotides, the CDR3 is TGTGCCAGCAGCGTAGGGGGGGACTTCCACGAGCAGTACTTC. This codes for CASSVGGDFHEQYF.

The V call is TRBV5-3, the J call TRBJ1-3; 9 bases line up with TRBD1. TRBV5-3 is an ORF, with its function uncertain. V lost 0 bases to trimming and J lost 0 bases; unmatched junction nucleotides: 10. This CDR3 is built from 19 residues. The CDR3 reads CARSLGAKTGGVSGNTIYF. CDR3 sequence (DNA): TGTGCCAGAAGCTTGGGGGCCAAAACAGGGGGCGTCTCTGGAAACACCATATATTTT.

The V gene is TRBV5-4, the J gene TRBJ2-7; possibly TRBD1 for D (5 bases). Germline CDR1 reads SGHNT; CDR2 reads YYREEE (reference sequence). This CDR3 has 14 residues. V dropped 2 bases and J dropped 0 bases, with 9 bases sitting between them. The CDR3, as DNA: TGTGCCAGCAGCTTTCAAGGGGACTCCTACGAGCAGTACTTC. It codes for CASSFQGDSYEQYF. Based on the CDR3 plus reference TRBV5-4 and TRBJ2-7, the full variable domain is ETGVTQSPTHLIKTRGQQVTLRCSSQSGHNTVSWYQQALGQGPQFIFQYYREEENGRGNFPPRFSGLQFPNYSSELNVNALELDDSALYLCASSFQGDSYEQYFGPGTRLTVT.